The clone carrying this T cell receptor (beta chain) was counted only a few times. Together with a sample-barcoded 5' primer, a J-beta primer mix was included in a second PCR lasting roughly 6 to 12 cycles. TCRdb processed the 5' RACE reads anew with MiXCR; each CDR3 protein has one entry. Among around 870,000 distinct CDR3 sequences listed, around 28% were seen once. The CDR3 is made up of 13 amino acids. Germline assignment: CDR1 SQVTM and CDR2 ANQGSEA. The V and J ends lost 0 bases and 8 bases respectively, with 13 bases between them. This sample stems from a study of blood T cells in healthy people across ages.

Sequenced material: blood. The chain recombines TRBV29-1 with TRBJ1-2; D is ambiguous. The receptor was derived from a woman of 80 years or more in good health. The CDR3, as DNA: TGCAGCGTTGAAGATCAAGGTTTAGGCGGCTACACCTTC. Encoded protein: CSVEDQGLGGYTF.